This is a list of T cell receptor beta chains from one sample in a study of blood T cell repertoires in COVID-19. The table came from immunoSEQ multiplex PCR; TCRdb's copy has only in-frame clones and leaves some out. The sample includes about 150,000 clones, roughly 87% of them seen just once. The source material was peripheral blood. Every receptor here comes from a woman aged 55-70 years with active or convalescent COVID-19. The CDR3 runs from the conserved cysteine through the conserved F or W. Fields, in order: J gene, clone size, D gene, V gene, CDR3 protein, CDR3 DNA. A D gene is named only where the DNA matches it firmly. Rows may omit the clone size; those that give it use once, few, many or a size class.

>TRBJ1-2|-|-|TRBV6-4
CASSDSNQRGGYTF
TGTGCCAGCAGTGACTCGAACCAGAGAGGTGGCTACACCTTC
>TRBJ1-1|-|TRBD1|TRBV5-1
CASSQDGQGSTEAFF
TGCGCCAGCAGCCAGGACGGACAGGGGAGCACTGAAGCTTTCTTT
>TRBJ1-2|few|-|TRBV10-3
CAISESREGYGYTF
TGTGCCATCAGTGAGTCAAGGGAGGGCTATGGCTACACCTTC
>TRBJ1-2|-|TRBD1|TRBV28
CASRPTGGVYGYTF
TGTGCCAGCAGACCTACAGGGGGCGTCTATGGCTACACCTTC
>TRBJ2-5|-|-|TRBV3-1/TRBV3-2
CASSQGYTLQETQYF
TGTGCCAGCAGCCAAGGGTATACGCTACAAGAGACCCAGTACTTC
>TRBJ2-1|few|-|TRBV2
CASSDFAGNEQFF
TGTGCCAGCAGTGACTTCGCCGGCAATGAGCAGTTCTTC
>TRBJ2-3|-|-|TRBV7-2
CASSPPGGLRGTDTQYF
TGTGCCAGCAGCCCACCTGGTGGGTTGAGGGGGACAGATACGCAGTATTTT
>TRBJ1-2|-|TRBD1|TRBV7-9
CASSLRGGGGYTF
TGTGCCAGCAGCTTAAGAGGGGGCGGTGGCTACACCTTC
>TRBJ1-1|-|-|TRBV12-3/TRBV12-4
CASRAPLNTEAFF
TGTGCCAGCAGGGCTCCCTTGAACACTGAAGCTTTCTTT
>TRBJ1-2|-|TRBD1|TRBV10-2
CASRGTGTYGYTF
TGCGCCAGCAGGGGGACAGGGACCTATGGCTACACCTTC
>TRBJ2-3|-|-|TRBV7-2
CASSLVAGAGGTDTQYF
TGTGCCAGCAGCTTAGTGGCGGGGGCCGGGGGCACAGATACGCAGTATTTT
>TRBJ1-6|-|-|TRBV2
CASSEGEGNSPLHF
TGTGCCAGCAGTGAAGGAGAGGGTAATTCACCCCTCCACTTT
>TRBJ1-2|once|-|TRBV4-3
CASSQDPFARAGGYTF
TGCGCCAGCAGCCAAGATCCATTCGCCAGGGCTGGTGGCTACACCTTC
>TRBJ1-2|-|TRBD1|TRBV15
CATSRYGTGIRGYGYTF
TGTGCCACCAGCAGATATGGGACAGGGATCCGTGGCTATGGCTACACCTTC
>TRBJ2-7|-|-|TRBV27
CASSFGQGYEQYF
TGTGCCAGCAGTTTTGGGCAGGGTTACGAGCAGTACTTC
>TRBJ1-4|-|-|TRBV9
CASRGQGDEKLFF
TGTGCCAGCAGGGGTCAAGGGGATGAAAAACTGTTTTTT
>TRBJ2-7|-|TRBD1|TRBV13
CASSPDRSYEQYF
TGTGCCAGCAGCCCGGACAGGTCCTACGAGCAGTACTTC
>TRBJ1-3|-|-|TRBV7-9
CASSFTRSAGGNTIYF
TGTGCCAGCAGCTTTACTCGTTCCGCGGGGGGAAACACCATATATTTT
>TRBJ1-2|once|-|TRBV2
CASSTVYGYTF
TGTGCCAGCAGTACAGTCTATGGCTACACCTTC
>TRBJ1-1|-|TRBD1|TRBV7-2
CASSQRGLRNMNTEAFF
TGTGCCAGCAGCCAGAGGGGGCTCCGCAATATGAACACTGAAGCTTTCTTT
>TRBJ2-1|-|TRBD2|TRBV10-3
CAISEGLAGGKNEQFF
TGTGCCATCAGTGAGGGTCTAGCGGGGGGCAAGAATGAGCAGTTCTTC
>TRBJ1-6|-|-|TRBV7-8
CASSLANAGVVSPLHF
TGTGCCAGCAGCTTAGCCAACGCAGGGGTGGTTTCACCCCTCCACTTT